This T cell receptor (beta chain) was captured by sequencing in a study of post-analysis software for immune sequencing data. Overall study findings and caveats: A handful of TRBV segments (TRBV5-6, TRBV5-1 and TRBV20-1 among them) occurred more frequently in patients than in controls. Controls significantly exceeded multiple sclerosis patients in normalized Chao1 diversity.

To note about this clonotype: The antigen is not known.

The TCR beta cDNA libraries carried unique molecular identifiers. TCRdb redid the calling of the PCR reads with MiXCR, one entry per CDR3 protein. Here the sample spans 650,000 to 850,000 distinct CDR3 sequences, approximately 44% being singletons. The CDR3 contains 15 residues. Looked up from germline, CDR1 is MNHEY and CDR2 is SVGAGI. Trimming pared 6 bases from V and 1 base from J, leaving 14 bases between. The chain uses TRBV6-5 and TRBJ2-3; D possibly corresponds to TRBD2 (5 bases). The receptor was derived from a girl under 18 with multiple sclerosis. Sample: blood. The CDR3 sequence is CASSLRRAGTDTQYF. The CDR3, as DNA: TGTGCCAGCAGCCTCCGGCGGGCCGGCACAGATACGCAGTATTTT.